The 14 T cell receptor beta chains in this list originate from one sample, sequenced in a study of T cells in Graves' hyperthyroidism and ophthalmopathy. Amplified TCR beta CDR3 regions derived from RNA transcripts. The HTBI primer set was used in a first-round RT-PCR of the TCR CDR3. TCRdb reprocessed the multiplex PCR reads via MiXCR and lists one record per CDR3 protein. Of fewer than 650,000 distinct CDR3 sequences in the sample, 14% to 15% were seen once. Sequencing input: blood. The receptor source for this set is a woman aged 40 to 50 with Graves' ophthalmopathy.

This clonotype appeared many times. The chain couples TRBV20-1 to TRBJ2-5; no firm D call. There are 16 residues in the CDR3. Trimming shortened V by 3 bases and J by 0 bases, and 17 bases separated the two germline ends. Germline V gene data show CDR1 as DFQATT and CDR2 as SNEGSKA (reference sequence). Here the CDR3 reads CSARALNVDNQETQYF. The CDR3 DNA follows: TGCAGTGCTAGGGCCCTTAATGTGGATAACCAAGAGACCCAGTACTTC.

This clonotype occurred many times. This sequence joins TRBV6-2 or TRBV6-3 and TRBJ2-5; 8 bases fit TRBD2. This CDR3 spans 14 amino acids. Germline V gene sequence: CDR1 MNHEY, CDR2 SVGEGT. Germline trimming cut 7 bases from V and 1 base from J; bases unmatched to any gene: 5. Written as DNA, the CDR3 is TGTGCCAGCAAGGAACTAGCGGCCCAAGAGACCCAGTACTTC. Its protein is CASKELAAQETQYF.

This clonotype appeared a few times. The gene calls are TRBV19 and TRBJ2-7; D is unresolved. Germline V gene lookup returns CDR1 LNHDA and CDR2 SQIVND (reference sequence). CDR3 size: 13 residues. Deletions cut 3 bases from V and 3 bases from J, with 9 bases between. CDR3 in DNA: TGTGCCAGTAGTATGCAAACTGGCTACGAGCAGTACTTC. This gives the protein CASSMQTGYEQYF.

V is TRBV27 and J is TRBJ2-7; 9 nucleotides match TRBD2. Germline CDR1 and CDR2: MNHEY and SMNVEV (reference sequence). J lost 2 bases, V lost 3 bases, and 8 bases had no gene match. The CDR3 runs to 16 residues. CDR3 region: CASSFYGPSGAYEQYF. The CDR3 DNA follows: TGTGCCAGCAGTTTTTATGGGCCTAGCGGGGCCTACGAGCAGTACTTC.

This clonotype has a handful of counts. The chain carries TRBV4-3 and TRBJ1-5; weak D call: TRBD1 (5 bases). V was clipped by 1 base and J by 7 bases, with 11 bases between them. From germline, CDR1 is LGHNA and CDR2 YSLEER. The CDR3 consists of 14 residues. The DNA of the CDR3 is TGCGCCAGCAGCCAAGTTCTCAGGGACCAGCCCCAGCATTTT. Protein sequence: CASSQVLRDQPQHF.

Many counts were recorded for this clonotype. V gene TRBV28 combines with J gene TRBJ2-7; TRBD1 agrees at 9 bases. The V segment lost 5 bases and the J segment 3 bases; nucleotides outside the gene matches: 5. Germline CDR1 and CDR2: MDHEN and SYDVKM. The length of the CDR3 is 14 residues. This chain's CDR3 is CASSQGTGNYEQYF. For the CDR3, the DNA is TGTGCCAGCAGTCAAGGGACAGGGAACTACGAGCAGTACTTC. The whole variable domain, filled in from reference TRBV28 and TRBJ2-7, reads DVKVTQSSRYLVKRTGEKVFLECVQDMDHENMFWYRQDPGLGLRLIYFSYDVKMKEKGDIPEGYSVSREKKERFSLILESASTNQTSMYLCASSQGTGNYEQYFGPGTRLTVT.

This clonotype came up many times. The V and J genes are TRBV28 and TRBJ1-2, with D possibly matching TRBD1 (6 bases). In germline, CDR1 is MDHEN, CDR2 SYDVKM. The CDR3 runs 12 residues. The V end lost 8 bases, the J end lost 4 bases, and 11 bases lay between the germline ends. Here the CDR3 reads CASGGSPYGYTF. The CDR3 DNA reads as TGTGCCAGCGGGGGCTCCCCCTATGGCTACACCTTC.

This clonotype was detected ten times or more. The chain has TRBV28 and TRBJ2-5, with 10 bases fitting TRBD2. Losses at the gene ends were 4 bases for V and 5 bases for J; bases not matched to a gene: 10. CDR3 length equals 16 residues. Germline CDR1 reads MDHEN; CDR2 reads SYDVKM. The CDR3 DNA is TGTGCCAGCAGTTCTATTAAAGCGGGAGGGCCGGAGACCCAGTACTTC. Translated, it gives CASSSIKAGGPETQYF.

This clonotype appeared a few times. The chain couples TRBV28 to TRBJ2-1, with 9 nucleotides matching TRBD2. In germline, CDR1 is MDHEN, CDR2 SYDVKM. The length of the CDR3 is 14 residues. Trimming took 6 bases from V and 5 from J; bases not matched to a gene: 5. The CDR3 sequence: CASSPASGDNEQFF. In nucleotides, the CDR3 is TGTGCCAGCAGCCCGGCTAGCGGGGACAATGAGCAGTTCTTC.

Ten or more counts support this clonotype. V and J are TRBV12-3 or TRBV12-4 and TRBJ2-7; D possibly corresponds to TRBD2 (6 bases). V was trimmed by 6 bases and J by 1 base, leaving 19 bases between them. This CDR3 region has 16 residues. The chain's CDR3 is CASSSGGSLQSYEQYF. The CDR3 DNA is TGTGCCAGCAGCTCTGGGGGGAGCTTACAGTCCTACGAGCAGTACTTC.

This clonotype was observed many times. The CDR3 nucleotides read TGTGCCAGCAGCTACCCGGGGTCGGTCGAGCAGTACTTC. Amino acids: CASSYPGSVEQYF. This chain uses TRBV28 with TRBJ2-7, with a weak D call TRBD2 (5 bases). CDR1 and CDR2 (germline): MDHEN, SYDVKM. V lost 6 bases and J 6 bases, leaving 15 bases between the germline ends. This CDR3 comprises 13 residues.

Ten or more counts support this clonotype. The J gene is TRBJ2-5, the V gene TRBV6-5; the D gene is possibly TRBD2 (6 bases). The V gene's germline CDR1 is MNHEY and CDR2 SVGAGI. V lost 2 bases to trimming and J lost 5 bases, with 12 bases between them. The length of the CDR3 is 14 residues. CDR3 sequence (DNA): TGTGCCAGCAGTTACCCCCGGGAGCGGGAGACCCAGTACTTC. As protein: CASSYPRERETQYF.

This clonotype was counted ten times or more. The chain links TRBV20-1 to TRBJ2-7; D is undetermined. In germline, CDR1 is DFQATT, CDR2 SNEGSKA (reference sequence). This CDR3 has 13 amino acids. V was trimmed by 0 bases and J by 2 bases, leaving 8 bases between them. The CDR3 sequence is CSAREWAAYEQYF. The DNA for the CDR3 is TGCAGTGCTAGAGAGTGGGCAGCCTACGAGCAGTACTTC.

This clonotype occurred many times. The CDR3 region has the DNA TGCAGCGTTGACTCCGGGAAAGGTCCCTACGAGCAGTACTTC. As protein: CSVDSGKGPYEQYF. This rearrangement joins TRBV29-1 to TRBJ2-7; the D gene is possibly TRBD2 (5 bases). With 3 bases removed from V and 2 bases from J, the gap between germline ends came to 14 bases. The CDR3 totals 14 residues. Germline V gene sequence: CDR1 SQVTM, CDR2 ANQGSEA.